This TCR beta chain was retrieved from a study of blood T cell repertoires in COVID-19. The data were produced by immunoSEQ multiplex PCR, yet TCRdb's version contains in-frame clones alone and is incomplete. Of more than 100,000 clones in the sample, about 86% were seen once. The CDR3 consists of 17 residues. Trimming at V came to 3 bases and at J to 3 bases, leaving 11 bases not matched to a gene. Germline values: CDR1 SGHTA, CDR2 FQGNSA. Sequencing was done on a sample of PBMCs or T cells enriched from blood (not recorded which). This receptor was identified in a man aged 35 to 55 with acute COVID-19. The V and J genes are TRBV7-2 and TRBJ1-2; 9 bases are a match to TRBD1. The CDR3 here is CASSLGGTGPSHYGYTF. In nucleotides, the CDR3 is TGTGCCAGCAGCTTGGGAGGGACAGGGCCGTCCCACTATGGCTACACCTTC.